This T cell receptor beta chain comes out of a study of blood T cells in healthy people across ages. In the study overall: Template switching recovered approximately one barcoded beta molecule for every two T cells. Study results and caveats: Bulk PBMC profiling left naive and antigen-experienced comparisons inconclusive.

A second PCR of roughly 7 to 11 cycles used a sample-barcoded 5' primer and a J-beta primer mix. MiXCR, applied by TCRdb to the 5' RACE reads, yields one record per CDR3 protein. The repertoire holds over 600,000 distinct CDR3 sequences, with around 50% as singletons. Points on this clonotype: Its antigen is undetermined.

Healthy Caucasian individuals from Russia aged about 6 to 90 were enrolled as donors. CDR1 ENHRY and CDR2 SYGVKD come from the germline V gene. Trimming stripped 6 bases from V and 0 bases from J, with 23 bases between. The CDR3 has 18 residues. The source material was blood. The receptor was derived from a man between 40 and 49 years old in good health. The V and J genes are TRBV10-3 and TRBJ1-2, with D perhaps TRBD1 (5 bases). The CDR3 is CAISPPRAEPGSNYGYTF. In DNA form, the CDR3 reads TGTGCCATCAGCCCCCCCAGGGCAGAACCCGGTTCTAACTATGGCTACACCTTC.